The clone carrying this TCR beta chain was detected many times. Antigen specificity is unknown. The data are from a study of T cells in Graves' hyperthyroidism and ophthalmopathy. In germline, CDR1 is LNHNV, CDR2 YYDKDF (reference sequence). The CDR3 has 16 amino acids. V lost 1 base to trimming and J lost 3 bases, with 16 bases between them. Researchers amplified the TCR beta CDR3 regions from RNA transcripts. First-round RT-PCR targeting the TCR CDR3 was performed with the HTBI primer set. TCRdb itself ran the multiplex PCR reads through MiXCR, one entry per CDR3 protein. The sample lists around 350,000 distinct CDR3 sequences, under 20% occurring once. Broader study findings: The model forecast ophthalmopathy, anticipating it by a median approximately 6.1 months before onset. From stable hyperthyroidism, ophthalmopathy was separated by a 13 V-J model.

The clonotype originates from a woman in her late teens or twenties with Graves' hyperthyroidism. V usage is TRBV15 and J usage is TRBJ2-7, with a possible D match to TRBD2 (7 bases). Sequencing used blood. This CDR3 is CATSRGPGGAVYEQYF. CDR3 DNA: TGTGCCACCAGCAGAGGGCCGGGGGGCGCAGTCTACGAGCAGTACTTC.